Presented here are 3 T cell receptor beta chains from one specimen sequenced in a study of immune characterization of retroperitoneal liposarcoma. TCRdb fed the PCR reads into MiXCR, producing one record per CDR3 protein. The data show about 10,000 distinct CDR3 sequences, with around a third seen just once and roughly 23% held by the top ten. Sequenced material: tumor tissue. The receptors come from a male donor with retroperitoneal liposarcoma.

This clonotype was seen many times. This sequence joins TRBV6-6 and TRBJ2-2; D is uncertain. Trimming shortened V by 2 bases and J by 0 bases, and 4 bases separated the two germline ends. The CDR3 runs to 14 residues. Germline loops: CDR1 MNHNY, CDR2 SVGAGI (reference sequence). CDR3 protein: CASSYLANTGELFF. In nucleotides, the CDR3 is TGTGCCAGCAGTTACCTTGCGAACACCGGGGAGCTGTTTTTT.

This clonotype has a count of ten or more. The chain joins TRBV6-1 to TRBJ2-1; D possibly matches TRBD1 or TRBD2 (6 bases each). V dropped 5 bases and J dropped 10 bases, with 24 bases sitting between them. This CDR3 has 16 amino acids. Per germline, CDR1 MNHNS and CDR2 SASEGT. The DNA for the CDR3 is TGTGCCAGCAGTTCCCGTAGGGGGGAGGACTCCTACGAGCAGTTCTTC. This sequence encodes CASSSRRGEDSYEQFF.

The rearrangement links TRBV11-1 to TRBJ2-4; D perhaps matches TRBD2 (7 bases). CDR3 size: 19 residues. In germline, CDR1 is SGHAT, CDR2 FQDESV (reference sequence). Trimming stripped 1 base from V and 1 base from J, with 20 bases between. The CDR3 spells CASSLVGASGPGAKNIQYF. The CDR3 coding sequence is TGTGCCAGCAGCTTAGTGGGGGCTAGCGGTCCCGGGGCCAAAAACATTCAGTACTTC.